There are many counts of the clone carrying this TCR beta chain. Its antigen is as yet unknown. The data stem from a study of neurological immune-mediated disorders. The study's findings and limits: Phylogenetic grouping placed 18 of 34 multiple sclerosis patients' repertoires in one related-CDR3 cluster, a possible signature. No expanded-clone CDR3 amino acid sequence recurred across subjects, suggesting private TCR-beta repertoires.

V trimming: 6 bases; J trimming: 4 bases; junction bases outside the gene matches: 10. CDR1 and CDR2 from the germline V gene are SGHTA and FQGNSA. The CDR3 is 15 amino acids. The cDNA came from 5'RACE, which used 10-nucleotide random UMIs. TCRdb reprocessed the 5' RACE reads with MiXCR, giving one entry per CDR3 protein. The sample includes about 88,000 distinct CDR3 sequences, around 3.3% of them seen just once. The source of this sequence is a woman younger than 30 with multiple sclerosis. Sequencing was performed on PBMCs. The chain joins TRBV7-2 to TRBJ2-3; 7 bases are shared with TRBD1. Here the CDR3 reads CASRRGPQSPDTQYF. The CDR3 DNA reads TGTGCCAGCAGGAGGGGGCCCCAATCTCCAGATACGCAGTATTTT. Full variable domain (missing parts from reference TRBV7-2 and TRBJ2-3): GAGVSQSPSNKVTEKGKDVELRCDPISGHTALYWYRQSLGQGLEFLIYFQGNSAPDKSGLPSDRFSAERTGGSVSTLTIQRTQQEDSAVYLCASRRGPQSPDTQYFGPGTRLTVL.